The rows below give T cell receptor beta chains drawn from one sample of a study of blood T cell repertoires in COVID-19. TCRdb's copy holds only in-frame clones and misses some; the assay was immunoSEQ multiplex PCR. Counted here are about 170,000 clones, roughly 80% occurring once; the ten biggest clones make up approximately 12%. Sequencing was done on a sample of PBMCs or T cells enriched from blood (not recorded which). These receptors came from a man aged 45-65 years who had recovered from COVID-19. The CDR3 runs from the conserved cysteine through the conserved F or W. The order of the fields is D gene, J gene, clone size, V gene, CDR3 protein, CDR3 DNA. The D gene is left open where the match is weak. Clone size is given for some rows only: seen once, a few or many times, or a class if the clone is expanded.

TRBD1 | TRBJ1-2 | - | TRBV28 | CASSQGQGYRYTF | TGTGCCAGCAGCCAGGGACAGGGCTATCGCTACACCTTC
- | TRBJ1-1 | - | TRBV6-5 | CASRVRGGAEAFF | TGTGCCAGCAGGGTAAGGGGTGGGGCTGAAGCTTTCTTT
- | TRBJ2-2 | - | TRBV7-9 | CASSLSRGELFF | TGTGCCAGCAGCCTCTCCCGCGGGGAGCTGTTTTTT
TRBD1 | TRBJ1-2 | - | TRBV5-4 | CASSWGTGGFTNYGYTF | TGTGCCAGCAGCTGGGGGACAGGGGGGTTTACTAACTATGGCTACACCTTC
- | TRBJ1-5 | - | TRBV4-1 | CASSQVAGDNNQPQHF | TGCGCCAGCAGCCAAGTAGCGGGAGACAACAATCAGCCCCAGCATTTT
- | TRBJ2-2 | - | TRBV2 | CASSEGGRLFF | TGTGCCAGCAGTGAGGGGGGGCGGCTGTTTTTT
- | TRBJ1-5 | - | TRBV18 | CASSKTGDNQPQHF | TGTGCCAGCTCTAAGACGGGGGACAATCAGCCCCAGCATTTT
TRBD1 | TRBJ1-3 | - | TRBV4-2 | CASSLQGAGAGNTIYF | TGTGCCAGCAGCCTCCAGGGGGCCGGAGCCGGAAACACCATATATTTT
TRBD1 | TRBJ1-1 | - | TRBV6-5 | CASSPDRGVRGEAFF | TGTGCCAGCAGTCCTGACAGGGGAGTAAGGGGTGAAGCTTTCTTT
- | TRBJ2-7 | - | TRBV6-2/TRBV6-3 | CASSYPQGLYEQYF | TGTGCCAGCAGTTACCCCCAGGGCCTCTACGAGCAGTACTTC
- | TRBJ2-5 | - | TRBV4-1 | CASSQVGGAQETQYF | TGCGCCAGCAGCCAAGTTGGGGGGGCCCAAGAGACCCAGTACTTC
TRBD1 | TRBJ2-7 | - | TRBV19 | CASSIGLGQGQNSYEQYF | TGTGCCAGTAGTATAGGTCTGGGACAGGGCCAAAACTCCTACGAGCAGTACTTC
TRBD1 | TRBJ2-1 | - | TRBV5-4 | CASSPATGQSYNEQFF | TGTGCCAGCAGCCCGGCCACGGGACAGAGTTACAATGAGCAGTTCTTC
- | TRBJ2-1 | - | TRBV3-1/TRBV3-2 | CASSPRGLSSYNEQFF | TGTGCCAGCAGCCCCCGGGGACTTAGCTCCTACAATGAGCAGTTCTTC
TRBD2 | TRBJ2-3 | - | TRBV5-1 | CASSAGLAGGTDTQYF | TGCGCCAGCAGCGCTGGACTAGCAGGGGGCACAGATACGCAGTATTTT
- | TRBJ1-1 | - | TRBV5-1 | CASSEQANMGTEAFF | TGCGCCAGCAGTGAACAGGCGAACATGGGCACTGAAGCTTTCTTT
- | TRBJ1-5 | - | TRBV24-1 | CATSDFGQPQHF | TGTGCCACCAGTGATTTCGGTCAGCCCCAGCATTTT
TRBD1 | TRBJ2-7 | few | TRBV27 | CASSLIPTGVGTGEQYF | TGTGCCAGCAGTTTAATCCCCACAGGGGTCGGAACAGGCGAGCAGTACTTC
- | TRBJ2-5 | - | TRBV5-1 | CASSPDQGRTQYF | TGCGCCAGCAGCCCAGACCAGGGTCGGACCCAGTACTTC
- | TRBJ1-3 | - | TRBV10-3 | CAISESYGRSGNTIYF | TGTGCCATCAGTGAGTCGTATGGGAGGTCCGGAAACACCATATATTTT